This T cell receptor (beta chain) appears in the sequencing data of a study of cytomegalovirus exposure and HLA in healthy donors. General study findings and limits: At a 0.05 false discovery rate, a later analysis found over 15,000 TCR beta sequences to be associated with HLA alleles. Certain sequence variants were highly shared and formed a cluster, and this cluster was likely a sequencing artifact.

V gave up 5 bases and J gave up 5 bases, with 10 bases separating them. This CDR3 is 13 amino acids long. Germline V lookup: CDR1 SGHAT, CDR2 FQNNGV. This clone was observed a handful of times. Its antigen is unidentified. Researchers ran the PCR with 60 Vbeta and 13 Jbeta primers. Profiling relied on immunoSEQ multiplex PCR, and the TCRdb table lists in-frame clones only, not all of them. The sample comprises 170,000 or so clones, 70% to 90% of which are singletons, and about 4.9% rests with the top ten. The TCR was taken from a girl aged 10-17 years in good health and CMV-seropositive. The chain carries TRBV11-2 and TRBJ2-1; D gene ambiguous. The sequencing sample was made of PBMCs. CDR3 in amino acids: CASSPSPHNEQFF. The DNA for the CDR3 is TGTGCCAGCAGCCCATCCCCCCACAATGAGCAGTTCTTC.